The TCR beta chain under discussion was sequenced for a study of tumor-infiltrating lymphocytes in primary liver carcinoma. Study-wide background: Among the tumors, stages were T1-T3 N0M0 and sizes roughly 4 to 10 cm.

Co-extraction of RNA and DNA was performed on about 19-31 mg of unsorted bulk tissue. More than 75% viable tumor cells made up every tumor sample. Total RNA (around 0.45 ug) served as template for TCR beta cDNA synthesis primed by a constant-region primer. Slightly modified ARM-PCR served as the procedure for the TCR beta libraries. These libraries came from three rounds of nested multiplex PCR. Rounds one and two of PCR, each of 10 cycles, were primed with TRBV1-TRBV30 forward primers and a C-beta reverse primer. TCRdb ran MiXCR on the multiplex PCR reads and lists one entry per CDR3 protein. The sample lists tens of thousands of distinct CDR3 sequences; roughly 77% were seen once. Overall study results and limits: Blood fell significantly below tumors in its top-250-clone fraction (p = 0.039). Detection in all five tumor regions applied to only about 7.5-24% of top clones.

Notes on this clonotype: Its antigen is not identified. Germline is not matched at one junction end, which may reflect a read error.

The germline CDR1 and CDR2 sequences are SGHAT and FQDESV (reference sequence). The CDR3 length is 15 residues. Sample: liver tumor tissue from sampling region 3. Subset given: tumor region T3, left-lateral pole. This receptor was taken from a woman in her twenties or thirties with primary liver carcinoma and hepatitis B virus infection. The rearrangement links TRBV11-1 to TRBJ2-7, with TRBD1 as a possible D gene (6 bases). The CDR3 is CANSFDGQFSYGQYF. As DNA, the CDR3 is TGTGCCAACAGTTTCGACGGACAGTTCTCCTACGGGCAGTACTTC. The whole variable domain, filled in from reference TRBV11-1 and TRBJ2-7, reads EAEVAQSPRYKITEKSQAVAFWCDPISGHATLYWYRQILGQGPELLVQFQDESVVDDSQLPKDRFSAERLKGVDSTLKIQPAELGDSAMYLCANSFDGQFSYGQYFGPGTRLTVT.